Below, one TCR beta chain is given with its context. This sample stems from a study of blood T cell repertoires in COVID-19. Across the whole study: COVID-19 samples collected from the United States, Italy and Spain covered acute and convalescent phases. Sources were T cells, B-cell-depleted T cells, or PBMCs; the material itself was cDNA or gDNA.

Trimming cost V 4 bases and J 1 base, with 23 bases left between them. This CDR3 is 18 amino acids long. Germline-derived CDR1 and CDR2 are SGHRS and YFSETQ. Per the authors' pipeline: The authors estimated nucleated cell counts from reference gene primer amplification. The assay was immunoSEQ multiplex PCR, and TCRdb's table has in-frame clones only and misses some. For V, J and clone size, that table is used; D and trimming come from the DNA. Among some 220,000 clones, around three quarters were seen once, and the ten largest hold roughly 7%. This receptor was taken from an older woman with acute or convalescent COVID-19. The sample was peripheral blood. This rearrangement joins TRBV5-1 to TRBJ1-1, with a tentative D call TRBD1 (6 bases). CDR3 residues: CASSRTYTRQAKNTEAFF. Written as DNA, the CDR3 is TGCGCCAGCAGCCGCACATATACTCGACAGGCGAAGAACACTGAAGCTTTCTTT.